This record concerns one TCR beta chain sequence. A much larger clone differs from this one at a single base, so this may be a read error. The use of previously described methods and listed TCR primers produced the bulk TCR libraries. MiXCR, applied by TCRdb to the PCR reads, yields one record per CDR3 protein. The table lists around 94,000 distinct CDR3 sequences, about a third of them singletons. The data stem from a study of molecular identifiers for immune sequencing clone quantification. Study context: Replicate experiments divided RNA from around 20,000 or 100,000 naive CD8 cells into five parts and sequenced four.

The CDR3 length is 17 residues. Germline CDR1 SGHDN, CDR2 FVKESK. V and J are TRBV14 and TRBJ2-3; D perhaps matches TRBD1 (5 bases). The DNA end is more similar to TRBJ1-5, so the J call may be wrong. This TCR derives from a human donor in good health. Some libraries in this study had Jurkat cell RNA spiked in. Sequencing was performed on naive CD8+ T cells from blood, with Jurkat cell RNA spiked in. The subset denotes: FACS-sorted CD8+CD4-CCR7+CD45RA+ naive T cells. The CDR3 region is CASSQDLGLASTDTQHF. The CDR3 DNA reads TGTGCCAGCAGCCAAGATCTGGGACTAGCGAGCACAGATACGCAGCATTTT.